The rows below give T cell receptor beta chains drawn from one sample of a study of blood T cell repertoires in COVID-19. Sequencing was performed with immunoSEQ multiplex PCR; in TCRdb, only in-frame clones are kept and a portion is missing. Of about 220,000 clones detected, approximately 80% appear once; the ten largest clones hold 9.7%. The specimen was peripheral blood. These receptors all stem from a man aged 50 to 60 with active or convalescent COVID-19. The CDR3 runs from the conserved cysteine through the conserved F or W. A D gene is named only where the DNA matches it firmly. Size is stated for part of the rows, as once, few or many counts, or as a class when the clone is expanded.

TRBD1,NA,TRBV2,TRBJ1-2,TGTGCCAGCAGTGAAGTTCGACAGGGGGTTTTCGATGGCTACACCTTC,CASSEVRQGVFDGYTF
TRBD2,NA,TRBV18,TRBJ2-7,TGTGCCAGCTCACCGGTCGGGACTAGCGTCACCTACGAGCAGTACTTC,CASSPVGTSVTYEQYF
TRBD1,NA,TRBV6-2/TRBV6-3,TRBJ1-6,TGTGCCAGCAGTCCGGGGACAGGGGTTTCACCCCTCCACTTT,CASSPGTGVSPLHF
NA,few,TRBV4-1,TRBJ1-1,TGCGCCAGCAGCCAACCAGGCAGGTTGAACACTGAAGCTTTCTTT,CASSQPGRLNTEAFF
NA,NA,TRBV29-1,TRBJ1-4,TGCAGCGTTGGGTCCTATAATGAAAAACTGTTTTTT,CSVGSYNEKLFF
TRBD1,NA,TRBV7-3,TRBJ1-2,TGTGCCAGCAGCTTACAGGGGGCGGTCGTGTCTGGCTACACCTTC,CASSLQGAVVSGYTF
NA,NA,TRBV24-1,TRBJ1-2,TGTGCCACCAGTGATTTGTTCGGCCAGGCTAACTATGGCTACACCTTC,CATSDLFGQANYGYTF
NA,NA,TRBV7-2,TRBJ2-7,TGTGCCAGCAGCTTAGCGGGAGGAGGGCACGAGCAGTACTTC,CASSLAGGGHEQYF
NA,NA,TRBV6-6,TRBJ2-1,TGTGCCAGCAGTCCGACGCGGGACAGAAATGAGCAGTTCTTC,CASSPTRDRNEQFF
NA,once,TRBV7-2,TRBJ2-2,TGTGCCAGCAGCTTCGCCACTAACACCGGGGAGCTGTTTTTT,CASSFATNTGELFF
TRBD1,NA,TRBV5-1,TRBJ1-6,TGCGCCAGCAGCTCCGACAGGGGTAATTCACCCCTCCACTTT,CASSSDRGNSPLHF
NA,NA,TRBV19,TRBJ2-1,TGTGCCAGTAACGGAGGGGGGGACAAAGGCTACAATGAGCAGTTCTTC,CASNGGGDKGYNEQFF
TRBD1,NA,TRBV3-1/TRBV3-2,TRBJ2-5,TGTGCCAGCAGCCGTGGGACAGTACCTCAAGAGACCCAGTACTTC,CASSRGTVPQETQYF
NA,NA,TRBV7-7,TRBJ2-2,TGTGCTAGCAGCAGGGGAGGCACCGGGGAGCTGTTTTTT,CASSRGGTGELFF